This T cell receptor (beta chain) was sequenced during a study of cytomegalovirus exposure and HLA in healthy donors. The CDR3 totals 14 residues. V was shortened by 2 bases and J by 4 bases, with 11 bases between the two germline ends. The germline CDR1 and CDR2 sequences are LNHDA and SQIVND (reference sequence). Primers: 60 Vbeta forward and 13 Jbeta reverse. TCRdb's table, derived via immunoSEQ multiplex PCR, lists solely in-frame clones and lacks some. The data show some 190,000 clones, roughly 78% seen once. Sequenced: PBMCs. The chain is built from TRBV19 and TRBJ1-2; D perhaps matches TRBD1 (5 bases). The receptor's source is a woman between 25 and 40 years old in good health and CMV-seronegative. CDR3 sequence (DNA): TGTGCCAGTAGTATATCAGGGCGAGGCTATGGCTACACCTTC. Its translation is CASSISGRGYGYTF.